The T cell receptor (beta chain) described here comes from a study of blood T cell repertoires in COVID-19. Profiling relied on immunoSEQ multiplex PCR, and the TCRdb table lists in-frame clones only, not all of them. The table includes 130,000 to 150,000 clones, around 80% detected once. The TCR comes from a man aged 55 to 70 with acute or convalescent COVID-19. The sample consisted of peripheral blood.

The chain's CDR3 is CASSPGAGLETEAFF. The CDR3 nucleotides are TGCGCCAGCAGCCCTGGAGCCGGACTTGAGACTGAAGCTTTCTTT. The J gene is TRBJ1-1, the V gene TRBV5-1; D not resolved. V lost 4 bases, J lost 5 bases, and 18 bases lay in between. The germline gives CDR1 SGHRS, CDR2 YFSETQ. The CDR3 runs 15 residues.